These 12 T cell receptor beta chains share one sample of origin, sequenced in a study of T cell responses to AZD1222 COVID-19 vaccine. Repertoires were generated with immunoSEQ multiplex PCR, while TCRdb's copy carries only in-frame clones and drops some. The profile shows over 120,000 clones, around 90% of them singletons. The sequenced sample was peripheral blood, obtained on day 0 of AZD1222 vaccination. The receptors were gathered from an adult in good health.

Only one count was recorded for this clone. The chain carries TRBV6-5 and TRBJ2-7, with D perhaps matching TRBD2 (7 bases). V dropped 7 bases and J dropped 3 bases, with 13 bases sitting between them. The germline CDR1 and CDR2 sequences are MNHEY and SVGAGI. The CDR3 consists of 13 residues. As DNA, the CDR3 is TGTGCCAGCACTCAAGGGGGGGTCTACGAGCAGTACTTC. Protein: CASTQGGVYEQYF.

V gene TRBV28 combines with J gene TRBJ2-7; TRBD1 or TRBD2 may be the D gene (6 bases each). Germline-derived CDR1 and CDR2 are MDHEN and SYDVKM. Trimming took off 6 bases at V and 4 bases at J, with 22 bases between the two ends. CDR3 length: 16 amino acids. CDR3 nucleotides: TGTGCCAGCAGCTCACAACGGGGGCGAAACCGGTACGAGCAGTACTTC. This translates into CASSSQRGRNRYEQYF.

V is TRBV9 and J is TRBJ1-6; D unresolved. Germline loops: CDR1 SGDLS, CDR2 YYNGEE. The length of the CDR3 is 15 residues. Trimming removed 3 bases at V and 0 bases at J, with 7 bases between. Here the CDR3 reads CASSAISSYNSPLHF. CDR3 nucleotide sequence: TGTGCCAGCAGCGCGATAAGCTCCTATAATTCACCCCTCCACTTT.

The gene calls are TRBV28 and TRBJ1-2; no definite D call. V gave up 5 bases and J gave up 11 bases, with 15 bases separating them. The CDR3 sequence is 12 residues long. CDR1 is MDHEN, CDR2 SYDVKM, per germline. CDR3 sequence (DNA): TGTGCCAGCAGTCTACCAGCGACCGGGTACACCTTC. This translates into CASSLPATGYTF.

The chain uses TRBV11-2 and TRBJ2-7; 8 bases line up with TRBD2. Germline V gene sequence: CDR1 SGHAT, CDR2 FQNNGV. This CDR3 has 16 residues. The junction had 8 bases not matched to a gene; V was cut back by 1 base and J by 3 bases. In DNA, the CDR3 is TGTGCCAGCAGCTTAGGTACGGGAGGGCTAAACTACGAGCAGTACTTC. This gives the protein CASSLGTGGLNYEQYF.

The J gene is TRBJ2-7, the V gene TRBV5-1; weak D call: TRBD2 (6 bases). V was pared by 2 bases and J by 3 bases, with 9 bases between. The CDR3 extends over 13 amino acids. CDR1 SGHRS and CDR2 YFSETQ come from the germline V gene. CDR3 loop: CASSFGGLYEQYF. CDR3 sequence (DNA): TGCGCCAGCAGCTTTGGAGGGCTCTACGAGCAGTACTTC.

CDR3 DNA: TGTGCCTGGACTTTCGGCGGCAGGGTTTGGACTGAAGCTTTCTTT. Amino acid sequence: CAWTFGGRVWTEAFF. The chain combines TRBV30 with TRBJ1-1; D might be TRBD1 (5 bases). Per germline, CDR1 GTSNPN and CDR2 SVGIG (reference sequence). The CDR3 totals 15 residues. Between the trimmed V and J ends, which lost 4 bases and 5 bases, there was a span of 20 bases.

V and J are TRBV5-5 and TRBJ2-1; 8 bases map to TRBD2. The length of the CDR3 is 14 residues. J gave up 4 bases and V 3 bases, and 3 bases lay outside the gene matches. From germline, CDR1 is SGHKS and CDR2 YYEKEE (reference sequence). The CDR3 spells CASSSGGAYNEQFF. In DNA form, the CDR3 reads TGTGCCAGCAGCTCGGGAGGGGCATACAATGAGCAGTTCTTC.

This clone was seen just once. CDR3 DNA: TGTGCCAGCAGCTGGGACAGGGCGGTAGAAATCTATGGCTACACCTTC. This translates into CASSWDRAVEIYGYTF. The genes are TRBV3-1 (or the pseudogene TRBV3-2) and TRBJ1-2, with TRBD1 matching 9 bases. J was trimmed by 4 bases and V by 5 bases; bases with no gene match: 11. CDR1 is LGHDT and CDR2 is YNNKEL in the germline V gene (reference sequence). This CDR3 spans 16 amino acids.

V gene TRBV7-9 combines with J gene TRBJ2-7; 7 bases are shared with TRBD2. J was trimmed by 4 bases and V by 5 bases; bases with no gene match: 8. Germline loops: CDR1 SEHNR, CDR2 FQNEAQ (reference sequence). This CDR3 is built from 14 residues. The CDR3 loop is CASSRTRGAYEQYF. The CDR3 DNA is TGTGCCAGCAGCCGGACTAGGGGTGCGTACGAGCAGTACTTC.

The chain is built from TRBV13 and TRBJ2-1; D gene ambiguous. Germline CDR1 PRHDT, CDR2 FYEKMQ (reference sequence). The germline V and J ends were trimmed by 4 bases and 8 bases, with 15 bases remaining between them. The CDR3 is 14 residues long. This chain's CDR3 is CASSYPVGKDEQFF. The CDR3 DNA reads as TGTGCCAGCAGCTACCCCGTTGGAAAGGATGAGCAGTTCTTC.

The chain has TRBV7-8 and TRBJ1-2; possible D gene TRBD1, 6 bases. V lost 5 bases and J lost 7, with 20 bases in between. This CDR3 spans 15 amino acids. Germline V CDR1 and CDR2: SGHVS, FQNEAQ. The CDR3 DNA reads TGTGCCAGCAGCCCCAGGGGAGCAGGGTGGGGTGGCTACACCTTC. Its protein is CASSPRGAGWGGYTF.